This note documents a single TCR beta chain sequence. Its antigen target is currently unknown. The input lacks base qualities; no much larger clone sits a single base away. To find tumor-specific TCR clonotypes, researchers sequenced baseline tumor tissue that had been collected prior to treatment. Next-generation sequencing of T-cell receptor sequences was used to monitor peripheral T-cell lymphoma patients receiving frontline treatment on a trial. Library creation used the immunoSEQ multiplex PCR assay. The table was pulled from immuneACCESS by TCRdb, which kept in-frame rearrangements only. Such tables lose some clones; where checked, under half of the loss comes from unresolved V genes, and the rest has no known cause. The sample data list about 8,900 clones, and over 80% of these were observed just once. The ten most abundant clones make up 2% to 2.5% of the sample. The data were obtained in a study of circulating tumor DNA in untreated peripheral T-cell lymphoma (dated by TCRdb to about 2021).

What the research found in general, with its limitations: Tumor-specific clonotypes were identified in about 78% of patients, with identification achieved from 86% of baseline tissues and approximately 69% of baseline serum samples.

The TCR was taken from a human donor with peripheral T-cell lymphoma. Sequenced: tumor tissue.

In nucleotides, the sequence is TGTGCCACCAGCCGGGACAGGGGTAGCCATGGCTACACCTTC. Translated, this is CATSRDRGSHGYTF. The V and J genes are TRBV15 and TRBJ1-2, with 10 junctional bases fitting TRBD1. The germline V gene (reference sequence) specifies LNHNV as CDR1 and YYDKDF as CDR2. From the cysteine through the phenylalanine, the CDR3 covers 14 amino acids. CDR3 DNA only is kept here, 42 bases in frame from base 1. Unmatched junction bases come to 6, with V trimmed by 5 bases and J by 6 bases.